Each of the 10 T cell receptor beta chains below was sequenced from the same sample in a study of T-cell memory formation after mild COVID-19. Using its own MiXCR run on the 5' RACE reads, TCRdb lists one record per CDR3 protein. The sample lists some 300,000 distinct CDR3 sequences, 20% to 25% occurring once. The source material was PBMCs or a T cell subset sorted from them (not recorded which). These receptors were taken from a man aged 18 to 29 who had mild COVID-19 (a few samples of this study predate the infection). Cell type and time point are not known.

This clonotype turned up a few times. This chain uses TRBV28 with TRBJ1-1; perhaps TRBD1 as D (5 bases). Trimming shortened V by 7 bases and J by 10 bases, and 19 bases separated the two germline ends. Germline V lookup: CDR1 MDHEN, CDR2 SYDVKM. This CDR3 is 13 amino acids long. In nucleotides, the CDR3 is TGTGCCAGCATTTCGGGACTTAGGGTTGCAGCTTTCTTT. Translated: CASISGLRVAAFF.

This sequence joins TRBV7-3 and TRBJ2-2; tentatively, D is TRBD1 (6 bases). This CDR3 is 13 amino acids long. The V gene's germline CDR1 is SGHTA and CDR2 FQGTGA. Trimming stripped 5 bases from V and 5 bases from J, with 9 bases between. The CDR3 DNA is TGTGCCAGCAGCCGTCAGGGGACCGGGGAGCTGTTTTTT. It is translated as CASSRQGTGELFF.

This clonotype appeared a few times. The chain recombines TRBV2 with TRBJ1-2; weak D call: TRBD1 (6 bases). V shed 6 bases and J shed 4 bases, with 15 bases lying between them. Germline V gene sequence: CDR1 SNHLY, CDR2 FYNNEI. The CDR3 contains 14 residues. The CDR3 loop is CASRGRGRGYGYTF. The CDR3 bases are TGTGCCAGCAGAGGCAGGGGCCGTGGCTATGGCTACACCTTC.

This clonotype was detected ten times or more. This chain links TRBV5-1 with TRBJ2-1, with TRBD2 identical over 8 bases. Germline CDR1 reads SGHRS; CDR2 reads YFSETQ. V lost 0 bases and J lost 9; bases outside the gene matches: 11. The CDR3 has 16 residues. The DNA for the CDR3 is TGCGCCAGCAGCTTGGACGGTAGCGGGGCCACCCTTGAGCAGTTCTTC. This gives the protein CASSLDGSGATLEQFF.

This chain uses TRBV7-6 with TRBJ2-1; D is unclear. CDR1 SGHVS and CDR2 FNYEAQ come from the germline V gene. The V gene lost 5 bases and the J gene lost 6 bases, with 8 bases spanning the gap. The CDR3 has 12 amino acids. CDR3 protein: CASSDPPNEQFF. CDR3 nucleotides: TGTGCCAGCAGCGACCCCCCCAATGAGCAGTTCTTC. Based on the CDR3 plus reference TRBV7-6 and TRBJ2-1, the full variable domain is GAGVSQSPRYKVTKRGQDVALRCDPISGHVSLYWYRQALGQGPEFLTYFNYEAQQDKSGLPNDRFSAERPEGSISTLTIQRTEQRDSAMYRCASSDPPNEQFFGPGTRLTVL.

This clonotype was counted between two and nine times. The rearrangement uses TRBV21-1 and TRBJ1-4; the tabulated D call, TRBD1, remains unverified against the DNA. TRBV21-1 is marked as a pseudogene. The CDR3 extends over 22 amino acids. CDR3 DNA: TGTGCCAGCAGCAAAGGGAATCGAGGCCCCGTGACAGGAAACCTCGGGGGTGAAAAACTGTTTTTT. This translates into CASSKGNRGPVTGNLGGEKLFF.

This clonotype was found a few times. The chain uses TRBV20-1 and TRBJ2-7, with 8 nucleotides matching TRBD1. Germline lookup yields CDR1 DFQATT and CDR2 SNEGSKA (reference sequence). V shed 6 bases, J shed 2 bases, and the junction held 6 bases outside the gene matches. The CDR3 is 13 amino acids. DNA for the CDR3: TGCAGTGCCGTGGACAGGGCCACCTACGAGCAGTACGTC. Its translation: CSAVDRATYEQYV.

The chain carries TRBV27 and TRBJ1-5; D unresolved. Germline V gene data show CDR1 as MNHEY and CDR2 as SMNVEV (reference sequence). V lost 7 bases and J 1 base, leaving 11 bases between the germline ends. The CDR3 contains 14 residues. The CDR3 bases are TGTGCCAGCAACGCCCTTCGGAGCAATCAGCCCCAGCATTTT. Amino acids: CASNALRSNQPQHF.

The gene calls are TRBV5-1 and TRBJ2-7; D is ambiguous. Germline assignment: CDR1 SGHRS and CDR2 YFSETQ. The CDR3 runs to 14 residues. Trimming pared 4 bases from V and 3 bases from J, leaving 14 bases between. Here the CDR3 reads CASSPSGVYYEQYF. In nucleotides, the CDR3 is TGCGCCAGCAGCCCGTCTGGAGTATACTACGAGCAGTACTTC.

The rearrangement uses TRBV10-3 and TRBJ2-7; TRBD1 aligns across 10 bases. Germline V gene lookup returns CDR1 ENHRY and CDR2 SYGVKD. This CDR3 comprises 14 residues. V shed 5 bases and J 4 bases; nucleotides not matched to a gene: 5. CDR3 in DNA: TGTGCCATCAGTCCCGGGACAGGGGTTTACGAGCAGTACGTC. Translated, it gives CAISPGTGVYEQYV.